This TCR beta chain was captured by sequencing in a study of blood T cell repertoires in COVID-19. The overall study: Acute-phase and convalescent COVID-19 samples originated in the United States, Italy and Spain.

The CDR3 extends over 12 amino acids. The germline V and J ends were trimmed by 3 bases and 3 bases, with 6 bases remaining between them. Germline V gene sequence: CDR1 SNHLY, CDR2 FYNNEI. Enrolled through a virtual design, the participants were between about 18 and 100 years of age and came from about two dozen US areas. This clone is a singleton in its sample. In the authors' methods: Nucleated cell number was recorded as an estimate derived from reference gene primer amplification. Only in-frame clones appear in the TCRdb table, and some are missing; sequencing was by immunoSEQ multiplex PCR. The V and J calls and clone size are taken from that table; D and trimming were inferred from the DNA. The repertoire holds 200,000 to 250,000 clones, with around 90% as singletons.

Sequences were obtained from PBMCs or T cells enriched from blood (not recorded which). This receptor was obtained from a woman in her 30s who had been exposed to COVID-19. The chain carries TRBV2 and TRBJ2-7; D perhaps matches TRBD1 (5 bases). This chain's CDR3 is CASSDTGYEQYF. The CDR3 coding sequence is TGTGCCAGCAGTGACACAGGCTACGAGCAGTACTTC.